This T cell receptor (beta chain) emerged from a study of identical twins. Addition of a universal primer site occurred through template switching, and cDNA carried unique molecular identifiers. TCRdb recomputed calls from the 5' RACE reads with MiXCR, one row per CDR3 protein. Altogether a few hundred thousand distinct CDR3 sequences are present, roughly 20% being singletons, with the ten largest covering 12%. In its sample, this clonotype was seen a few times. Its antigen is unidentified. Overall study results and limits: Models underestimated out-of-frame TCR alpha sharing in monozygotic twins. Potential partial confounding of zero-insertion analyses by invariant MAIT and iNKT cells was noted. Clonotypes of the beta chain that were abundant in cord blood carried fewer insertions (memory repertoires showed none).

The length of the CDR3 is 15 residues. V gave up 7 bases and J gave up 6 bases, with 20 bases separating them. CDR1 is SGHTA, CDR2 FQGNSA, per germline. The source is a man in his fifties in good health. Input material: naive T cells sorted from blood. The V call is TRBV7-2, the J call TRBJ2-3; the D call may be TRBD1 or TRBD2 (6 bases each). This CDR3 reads CASTQRGARADTQYF. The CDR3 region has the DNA TGTGCCAGCACCCAGAGGGGGGCAAGGGCCGATACGCAGTATTTT. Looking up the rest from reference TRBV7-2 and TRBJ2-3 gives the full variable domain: GAGVSQSPSNKVTEKGKDVELRCDPISGHTALYWYRQSLGQGLEFLIYFQGNSAPDKSGLPSDRFSAERTGGSVSTLTIQRTQQEDSAVYLCASTQRGARADTQYFGPGTRLTVL.